Detailed here is one T cell receptor beta chain. Trimming cost V 3 bases and J 3 bases; bases outside gene matches: 6. Germline V gene lookup returns CDR1 SEHNR and CDR2 FQNEAQ (reference sequence). The CDR3 spans 15 residues. Pooled together were second doses at about 4 or about 12 weeks. This sample is part of a study of T cell responses to AZD1222 COVID-19 vaccine. Sequencing used immunoSEQ multiplex PCR; TCRdb keeps in-frame clones, though not all of them. The profile shows about 130,000 clones, roughly 92% of them singletons. The rearrangement joins TRBV7-9 to TRBJ2-3; 7 bases align to TRBD2. The source material was peripheral blood, sampled 28 days after the second AZD1222 dose. The sequence was collected from an adult who received the AZD1222 COVID-19 vaccine. The CDR3: CASSLGGSLTDTQYF. CDR3 bases: TGTGCCAGCAGCTTGGGCGGGAGTTTGACAGATACGCAGTATTTT. Full variable domain (remainder filled in from reference TRBV7-9 and TRBJ2-3): DTGVSQNPRHKITKRGQNVTFRCDPISEHNRLYWYRQTLGQGPEFLTYFQNEAQLEKSRLLSDRFSAERPKGSFSTLEIQRTEQGDSAMYLCASSLGGSLTDTQYFGPGTRLTVL.